This T cell receptor beta chain was observed in a study of cytomegalovirus exposure and HLA in healthy donors. At the level of the study: Among around 170 million T cells, an earlier analysis found around 100 million unique TCR beta sequences.

The V gene lost 6 bases and the J gene lost 5 bases, with 14 bases spanning the gap. The CDR3 spans 13 residues. Germline V gene lookup returns CDR1 MNHEY and CDR2 SVGAGI. A multiplex PCR was run with 60 Vbeta primers and 13 Jbeta primers. Sequenced by immunoSEQ multiplex PCR; TCRdb stores in-frame clones only, minus some. Of 100,000 to 150,000 clones in the sample, 73% are singletons; the top ten hold over 4%. This TCR was recovered from a man between 60 and 70 years old in good health and CMV-seropositive. Input material: PBMCs. V is TRBV6-5 and J is TRBJ2-7; D may be TRBD1 (6 bases). The CDR3 DNA reads as TGTGCCAGCAGGGGGACAAACCGGCACGAGCAGTACTTC. Amino acid sequence: CASRGTNRHEQYF.